Below are 2 T cell receptor beta chains sequenced from a single sample in a study of control samples from healthy donors and cancer patients. Repertoires were generated with immunoSEQ multiplex PCR, while TCRdb's copy carries only in-frame clones and drops some. The table lists 350,000 to 450,000 clones, approximately 92% of them singletons. The sample was PBMCs. The origin of the receptors is a man between 40 and 49 years old with head and neck cancer.

This chain uses TRBV4-1 with TRBJ1-5; D is unclear. CDR3 length: 14 amino acids. In germline, CDR1 is MGHRA, CDR2 YSYEKL. V gave up 5 bases and J gave up 5 bases, with 13 bases separating them. CDR3 coding DNA: TGCGCCAGCAGCGTAACGGAGCGCCATCAGCCCCAGCATTTT. Protein: CASSVTERHQPQHF.

V is TRBV10-3 and J is TRBJ1-6, with unresolved D. The CDR3 length is 14 residues. CDR1 and CDR2 from the germline V gene are ENHRY and SYGVKD. The germline V and J ends were trimmed by 2 bases and 7 bases, with 9 bases remaining between them. DNA of the CDR3: TGTGCCATCAGTGAGGGGCAGAGGAATTCACCCCTCCACTTT. Translated, it gives CAISEGQRNSPLHF.